Below, one TCR beta chain is given with its context. The protocol was immunoSEQ multiplex PCR, while the TCRdb copy is restricted to in-frame clones and leaves out a portion. The sample lists 45,000 to 50,000 clones; roughly nine tenths were seen once. Looked up from germline, CDR1 is SNHLY and CDR2 is FYNNEI. Germline trimming cut 8 bases from V and 0 bases from J; bases unmatched to any gene: 11. The CDR3 covers 16 residues. The entry originates in a study of blood T cell repertoires in COVID-19. This clonotype originated in a human donor in a cohort sampled during active COVID-19. Sample: peripheral blood. The J gene is TRBJ1-2, the V gene TRBV2; 8 nucleotides match TRBD1. The CDR3 coding sequence is TGTGCCAGCCCTATAAAGACAGGGGCCTCTAACTATGGCTACACCTTC. Translating gives CASPIKTGASNYGYTF.